Sequencing of this TCR beta chain was carried out in a study of a mutant IDH1 vaccine in newly diagnosed glioma. Study background: Treated patients showed a male proportion of roughly 62%, a female proportion of around 40%, and a mean age of approximately 40 years.

This clone has a single count. The target antigen is unknown. Sequencing used immunoSEQ multiplex PCR; TCRdb keeps in-frame clones, though not all of them. The table lists 30,000 to 40,000 clones, about 80% of them singletons, with about 24% in the top ten. Sample time point: week 5, during vaccination. The content of each vaccine dose was 300 ug of mutant IDH1 20-mer peptide, and topical imiquimod accompanied it. Donors harbored newly found WHO grade 3 or 4 IDH1-mutant, ATRX-lost astrocytomas. The CDR3 has 12 amino acids. V was pared by 11 bases and J by 12 bases, with 19 bases between. Germline V gives CDR1 MNHNY, CDR2 SVGAGI (reference sequence). General study points: Vaccine-induced responses were seen in 85% to 95% of patients, spanning several MHC alleles.

The sample in question was PBMCs, obtained from a glioma patient whose treatment included an IDH1 peptide vaccine. The rearrangement joins TRBV6-6 to TRBJ2-2, with no clear D. The clonotype originates from a man aged 30-40 years with glioma. This CDR3 is CALGPGPEKLFF. In DNA form, the CDR3 reads TGTGCCTTAGGACCGGGCCCGGAAAAGCTGTTTTTT.